What follows are 32 T cell receptor beta chains derived from one specimen sequenced in a study of blood T cell repertoires in COVID-19. The protocol was immunoSEQ multiplex PCR, while the TCRdb copy is restricted to in-frame clones and leaves out a portion. The sample holds about 69,000 clones, under 85% seen once. Sample: peripheral blood. These TCRs come from a man aged 50-60 years with COVID-19, enrolled during active disease.

This chain connects TRBV19 to TRBJ1-2; TRBD1 matches at 8 bases. Unmatched junction bases numbered 8, after V lost 1 base and J lost 4 bases. Germline assignment: CDR1 LNHDA and CDR2 SQIVND (reference sequence). This CDR3 comprises 16 residues. The CDR3 coding sequence is TGTGCCAGTAGTATAGGAGGCAGGGGGCTTGGCTATGGCTACACCTTC. It specifies CASSIGGRGLGYGYTF. The whole variable domain, remainder taken from reference TRBV19 and TRBJ1-2, is DGGITQSPKYLFRKEGQNVTLSCEQNLNHDAMYWYRQDPGQGLRLIYYSQIVNDFQKGDIAEGYSVSREKKESFPLTVTSAQKNPTAFYLCASSIGGRGLGYGYTFGSGTRLTVV.

CDR3 region: CASSQESRGRGGYTF. The CDR3 bases are TGCGCCAGCAGCCAAGAGAGCAGGGGGCGAGGTGGCTACACCTTC. The V call is TRBV4-1, the J call TRBJ1-2, with 8 bases aligning to TRBD1. The CDR3 sequence is 15 residues long. The V gene's germline CDR1 is MGHRA and CDR2 YSYEKL. With V trimmed by 0 bases and J by 7 bases, 7 bases remained unmatched.

This chain joins TRBV5-4 and TRBJ2-7; TRBD1 aligns across 11 bases. The CDR3 is made up of 14 amino acids. CDR1 and CDR2 from the germline V gene are SGHNT and YYREEE (reference sequence). V was pared by 7 bases and J by 3 bases, with 6 bases of the junction left unmatched. The CDR3: CASGSGTGGYEQYF. CDR3 in DNA: TGTGCCAGCGGCTCCGGGACAGGGGGCTACGAGCAGTACTTC. The whole variable domain, filled in from reference TRBV5-4 and TRBJ2-7, reads ETGVTQSPTHLIKTRGQQVTLRCSSQSGHNTVSWYQQALGQGPQFIFQYYREEENGRGNFPPRFSGLQFPNYSSELNVNALELDDSALYLCASGSGTGGYEQYFGPGTRLTVT.

The rearrangement uses TRBV30 and TRBJ1-5; D not resolved. V gave up 1 base and J gave up 7 bases, with 8 bases separating them. This CDR3 has 12 residues. Per the germline V gene, CDR1 is GTSNPN and CDR2 is SVGIG (reference sequence). CDR3 loop: CAWSEPGQPQHF. In DNA form, the CDR3 reads TGTGCCTGGAGTGAACCAGGCCAGCCCCAGCATTTT.

V is TRBV30 and J is TRBJ2-7; 7 nucleotides agree with TRBD2. CDR1 GTSNPN and CDR2 SVGIG come from the germline V gene (reference sequence). The CDR3 covers 14 residues. After removal of 3 bases from V and 1 base from J, the junction contained 6 bases not matched to a gene. As DNA, the CDR3 is TGTGCCTGGAGAAGTGAGCGGGGTTCCTACGAGCAGTACTTC. Translation: CAWRSERGSYEQYF.

The chain carries TRBV9 and TRBJ1-5; possibly TRBD1 for D (5 bases). Germline-derived CDR1 and CDR2 are SGDLS and YYNGEE. The CDR3 is 12 residues long. Deletions cut 7 bases from V and 6 bases from J, with 11 bases between. CDR3 region: CASGGGTQPQHF. CDR3 DNA: TGTGCCAGCGGGGGGGGGACTCAGCCCCAGCATTTT.

The chain carries TRBV10-3 and TRBJ2-1; 8 nucleotides align to TRBD2. V dropped 4 bases and J dropped 8; count of bases not matched to a gene: 7. Germline V CDR1 and CDR2: ENHRY, SYGVKD. The CDR3 has 14 amino acids. The CDR3 loop is CAISGDSGEDEQFF. CDR3 nucleotides: TGTGCCATCAGTGGAGATAGCGGGGAAGATGAGCAGTTCTTC.

This rearrangement joins TRBV7-8 to TRBJ2-7, with 8 bases that match TRBD1. The CDR3 length is 16 residues. The junction had 13 bases not matched to a gene; V was cut back by 5 bases and J by 4 bases. Germline values: CDR1 SGHVS, CDR2 FQNEAQ. CDR3 nucleotide sequence: TGTGCCAGCAGCCCCGAATACCCCGGACAGGGATACGAGCAGTACTTC. Amino acid sequence: CASSPEYPGQGYEQYF.

The chain uses TRBV27 and TRBJ1-5; the D is unclear. Germline loops: CDR1 MNHEY, CDR2 SMNVEV (reference sequence). The CDR3 totals 15 residues. V was shortened by 2 bases and J by 0 bases, with 8 bases between the two germline ends. The DNA for the CDR3 is TGTGCCAGCAGTTTAAACCCCTATAGCAATCAGCCCCAGCATTTT. Translated, it gives CASSLNPYSNQPQHF.

The V and J genes are TRBV29-1 and TRBJ2-5; D may be TRBD1 (5 bases). Trimming took off 3 bases at V and 1 base at J, with 12 bases between the two ends. The length of the CDR3 is 14 residues. Germline CDR1 SQVTM, CDR2 ANQGSEA. Written as DNA, the CDR3 is TGCAGCGTTGAGGCAGGGCGCCTCCAAGAGACCCAGTACTTC. The encoded protein is CSVEAGRLQETQYF.

A single count supports this clone. The chain joins TRBV7-2 to TRBJ2-2; TRBD1 might be the D (6 bases). Germline lookup yields CDR1 SGHTA and CDR2 FQGNSA. The CDR3 consists of 15 residues. V was clipped by 3 bases and J by 7 bases, with 15 bases between them. The CDR3 coding sequence is TGTGCCAGCAGCTTCCATTATGGACAGATCGGGGAGCTGTTTTTT. Its translation is CASSFHYGQIGELFF.

The V call is TRBV10-3, the J call TRBJ2-5; 7 nucleotides align to TRBD2. Germline assignment: CDR1 ENHRY and CDR2 SYGVKD. The junction had 7 bases not matched to a gene; V was cut back by 4 bases and J by 5 bases. This CDR3 has 14 residues. CDR3 sequence reads: CAISAARGTETQYF. The CDR3 DNA sequence: TGTGCCATCAGTGCGGCGCGGGGGACGGAGACCCAGTACTTC.

The chain recombines TRBV19 with TRBJ2-7, with a tentative D call TRBD1 (6 bases). The CDR3 spans 12 residues. Trimming left V 6 bases short and J 5 bases short, with 11 bases between. Germline V CDR1 and CDR2: LNHDA, SQIVND (reference sequence). This CDR3 reads CASRAQGHEQYF. CDR3 DNA: TGTGCCAGTAGAGCTCAGGGGCACGAGCAGTACTTC.

This clone was found many times. This chain connects TRBV6-2 or TRBV6-3 to TRBJ1-1; 7 bases fit TRBD1. The CDR3 is 13 amino acids. Trimming took 5 bases from V and 4 from J; bases not matched to a gene: 4. Looked up from germline, CDR1 is MNHEY and CDR2 is SVGEGT. CDR3 loop: CASSHRGGTEAFF. CDR3 nucleotides: TGTGCCAGCAGTCACAGGGGTGGCACTGAAGCTTTCTTT.

The gene calls are TRBV19 and TRBJ1-1; D is possibly TRBD1 (6 bases). The CDR3 is 16 residues long. Trimming cost V 3 bases and J 1 base, with 15 bases left between them. CDR1 is LNHDA, CDR2 SQIVND, per germline (reference sequence). The CDR3 sequence: CASSIGSRGTNTEAFF. DNA for the CDR3: TGTGCCAGTAGTATTGGGTCGAGGGGGACGAACACTGAAGCTTTCTTT.

The chain is built from TRBV11-2 and TRBJ1-1; D not resolved. V was pared by 1 base and J by 3 bases, with 12 bases between. This CDR3 is 15 amino acids long. The germline V gene has CDR1 SGHAT and CDR2 FQNNGV. CDR3 sequence reads: CASSLGGSKDTEAFF. CDR3 nucleotide sequence: TGTGCCAGCAGCTTAGGCGGTAGCAAAGACACTGAAGCTTTCTTT.

The chain is built from TRBV19 and TRBJ1-1; D gene ambiguous. Trimming stripped 6 bases from V and 1 base from J, with 15 bases between. CDR1 is LNHDA and CDR2 is SQIVND in the germline V gene (reference sequence). The CDR3 has 15 amino acids. Here the CDR3 reads CASSQPAGSNTEAFF. In nucleotides, the CDR3 is TGTGCCAGTAGCCAGCCGGCGGGATCGAACACTGAAGCTTTCTTT.

The V and J genes are TRBV7-3 and TRBJ2-1, with 10 nucleotides matching TRBD1. The J segment lost 9 bases and the V segment lost 3 bases, leaving 5 bases of the junction unmatched. This CDR3 comprises 14 residues. Germline lookup yields CDR1 SGHTA and CDR2 FQGTGA. The DNA for the CDR3 is TGTGCCAGCAGCTTGGGGACAGGGGCCGTTGAGCAGTTCTTC. It translates to CASSLGTGAVEQFF.

The V and J genes are TRBV29-1 and TRBJ2-5, with 7 bases that match TRBD1. Trimming cost V 1 base and J 0 bases; bases outside gene matches: 2. Germline assignment: CDR1 SQVTM and CDR2 ANQGSEA. The CDR3 is 14 residues long. CDR3 bases: TGCAGCGTTGAAGGAGACAGGGACCAAGAGACCCAGTACTTC. Protein product: CSVEGDRDQETQYF.

The rearrangement joins TRBV29-1 to TRBJ1-3, with D possibly being TRBD1 (5 bases). The CDR3 covers 14 residues. From germline, CDR1 is SQVTM and CDR2 ANQGSEA. The V and J ends lost 6 bases and 4 bases respectively, with 16 bases between them. This CDR3 reads CSVADSVRGNTIYF. In nucleotides, the CDR3 is TGCAGCGTCGCAGACAGCGTCCGGGGAAACACCATATATTTT.

The chain employs TRBV6-2 or TRBV6-3 and TRBJ2-7; weak D call: TRBD1 (6 bases). The CDR3 contains 14 residues. Trimming shortened V by 0 bases and J by 5 bases, and 11 bases separated the two germline ends. From germline, CDR1 is MNHEY and CDR2 SVGEGT. This CDR3 is CASSYSIGGDEQYF. The CDR3 DNA reads TGTGCCAGCAGTTACTCGATTGGGGGCGACGAGCAGTACTTC.

This chain uses TRBV15 with TRBJ2-7; 9 nucleotides line up with TRBD2. V lost 8 bases and J lost 6; bases outside the gene matches: 8. CDR1 is LNHNV, CDR2 YYDKDF, per germline (reference sequence). The CDR3 spans 13 residues. The CDR3 region is CATSAGGPGEQYF. The DNA for the CDR3 is TGTGCCACCTCCGCGGGGGGGCCGGGCGAGCAGTACTTC.

The chain couples TRBV7-2 to TRBJ2-5; D is undetermined. The V gene's germline CDR1 is SGHTA and CDR2 FQGNSA. The CDR3 has 15 residues. V lost 1 base and J 4 bases, leaving 13 bases between the germline ends. CDR3 nucleotide sequence: TGTGCCAGCAGCTTAGTAAGGAGTTTGAGAGAGACCCAGTACTTC. Its translation is CASSLVRSLRETQYF.

J is TRBJ2-3 and V is TRBV10-3; D not resolved. Germline V gene data show CDR1 as ENHRY and CDR2 as SYGVKD. Trimming removed 7 bases at V and 4 bases at J, with 21 bases between. This CDR3 has 16 residues. In nucleotides, the CDR3 is TGTGCCATCACTCCGAATCCAGGCAAAGTGGCAGATACGCAGTATTTT. This sequence encodes CAITPNPGKVADTQYF.

This chain links TRBV10-3 with TRBJ2-5, with D possibly being TRBD1 (7 bases). The V and J ends lost 11 bases and 0 bases respectively, with 10 bases between them. Germline CDR1 and CDR2: ENHRY and SYGVKD. The CDR3 contains 12 residues. CDR3 residues: CAGGTDQETQYF. DNA of the CDR3: TGTGCCGGGGGGACAGACCAAGAGACCCAGTACTTC.

The chain employs TRBV24-1 and TRBJ2-5; TRBD2 aligns across 10 bases. CDR1 is KGHDR and CDR2 is SFDVKD in the germline V gene. The CDR3 spans 19 residues. V trimming: 4 bases; J trimming: 3 bases; junction bases outside the gene matches: 16. This CDR3 is CATSDGGMSSGGEKETQYF. CDR3 DNA: TGTGCCACCAGTGACGGGGGCATGTCTAGCGGGGGAGAAAAAGAGACCCAGTACTTC.

The V and J genes are TRBV6-5 and TRBJ2-2, with D perhaps matching TRBD1 (6 bases). Germline CDR1 MNHEY, CDR2 SVGAGI. The CDR3 consists of 15 residues. Trimming pared 7 bases from V and 0 bases from J, leaving 12 bases between. CDR3 DNA: TGTGCCAGCAACCTACAGGGTGCGAACACCGGGGAGCTGTTTTTT. The encoded protein is CASNLQGANTGELFF.

The rearrangement links TRBV4-1 to TRBJ2-2, with a possible D match to TRBD1 (6 bases). In germline, CDR1 is MGHRA, CDR2 YSYEKL. The CDR3 spans 14 residues. CDR3 in DNA: TGCGCAACAGGGTGGACCCGGAACACCGGGGAGCTGTTTTTT. Amino acid sequence: CATGWTRNTGELFF.

V gene TRBV5-1 combines with J gene TRBJ1-2, with 8 bases identical to TRBD1. The CDR3 consists of 15 residues. V lost 4 bases and J lost 1; bases outside the gene matches: 6. Per the germline V gene, CDR1 is SGHRS and CDR2 is YFSETQ. The CDR3 nucleotides are TGCGCCAGCAGCAGCGGACAGGGCGATAACTATGGCTACACCTTC. Residues: CASSSGQGDNYGYTF.

The rearrangement joins TRBV6-1 to TRBJ1-5, with TRBD1 matching over 9 bases. Per the germline V gene, CDR1 is MNHNS and CDR2 is SASEGT. The CDR3 contains 12 residues. In DNA, the CDR3 is TGTGCTACGGGACAGGGAAGACAGCCCCAGCATTTT. As protein: CATGQGRQPQHF.

The V and J genes are TRBV4-3 and TRBJ1-2, with TRBD1 as a possible D gene (5 bases). V was trimmed by 3 bases and J by 4 bases, leaving 24 bases between them. Germline assignment: CDR1 LGHNA and CDR2 YSLEER. The CDR3 extends over 18 amino acids. CDR3 loop: CASSHSLWGGEYIYGYTF. CDR3 sequence (DNA): TGCGCCAGCAGCCACTCACTGTGGGGGGGAGAGTATATCTATGGCTACACCTTC.

The chain uses TRBV19 and TRBJ2-2; a weak D match, TRBD2 (5 bases). The CDR3 loop spans 15 amino acids. The germline V and J ends were trimmed by 3 bases and 4 bases, with 12 bases remaining between them. The germline V gene has CDR1 LNHDA and CDR2 SQIVND (reference sequence). Written as DNA, the CDR3 is TGTGCCAGTAGTATTGGGTACGAGGGCACCGGGGAGCTGTTTTTT. This sequence encodes CASSIGYEGTGELFF.